The 20 T cell receptor beta chains in this list originate from one sample, sequenced in a study of tumor-infiltrating lymphocytes in oesophageal squamous cell carcinoma. MiXCR, applied by TCRdb to the PCR reads, yields one record per CDR3 protein. This sample has 15,000 to 17,000 distinct CDR3 sequences, with roughly half found just once. Material for sequencing was esophageal tumor tissue. These receptors were obtained from a female donor with esophageal squamous cell carcinoma.

This clonotype was found many times. This CDR3 reads CASSQDGAAVGYNEQFF. CDR3 nucleotides: TGCGCCAGCAGCCAAGATGGAGCGGCGGTGGGATACAATGAGCAGTTCTTC. The chain couples TRBV4-1 to TRBJ2-1; D is perhaps TRBD2 (5 bases). The CDR3 sequence is 17 residues long. CDR1 MGHRA and CDR2 YSYEKL come from the germline V gene. Trimming pared 0 bases from V and 4 bases from J, leaving 16 bases between.

CDR3 nucleotide sequence: TGTGCCAGCAGCTTACAAGCGGGGAGAGGTAGGAATGAGCAGTACTTC. This codes for CASSLQAGRGRNEQYF. The rearrangement uses TRBV7-9 and TRBJ2-7; TRBD2 agrees at 7 bases. Germline V CDR1 and CDR2: SEHNR, FQNEAQ (reference sequence). V shed 2 bases, J shed 7 bases, and the junction held 14 bases outside the gene matches. The CDR3 is made up of 16 amino acids.

V gene TRBV6-1 combines with J gene TRBJ2-6; TRBD1 agrees at 8 bases. With the DNA end fitting TRBJ2-7 better, the J assignment may be wrong. The CDR3 runs to 15 residues. CDR1 is MNHNS and CDR2 is SASEGT in the germline V gene. This CDR3 reads CASIEIGTGEYEQYF. DNA for the CDR3: TGTGCCAGCATTGAGATCGGGACAGGAGAATACGAGCAGTACTTC.

This clonotype showed up just a few times. The rearrangement links TRBV24-1 to TRBJ1-1; possible D gene TRBD1, 5 bases. This CDR3 is built from 17 residues. Trimming left V 7 bases short and J 4 bases short, with 24 bases between. Germline-derived CDR1 and CDR2 are KGHDR and SFDVKD. The CDR3 DNA is TGTGCCACCAGGGGACCATCCGGGAACCCCACCGGCACTGAAGCTTTCTTT. The encoded protein is CATRGPSGNPTGTEAFF.

There are many counts of this clonotype. The chain uses TRBV14 and TRBJ1-5; D gene ambiguous. Germline V gene sequence: CDR1 SGHDN, CDR2 FVKESK. There are 14 residues in the CDR3. Trimming took 0 bases from V and 5 from J, leaving 8 bases between them. CDR3 in amino acids: CASSQDGGDQPQHF. The CDR3 nucleotides are TGTGCCAGCAGCCAAGATGGAGGAGATCAGCCCCAGCATTTT.

The chain is built from TRBV24-1 and TRBJ1-1; D is unclear. The CDR3 runs 13 residues. V was trimmed by 8 bases and J by 1 base, leaving 10 bases between them. CDR1 and CDR2 from the germline V gene are KGHDR and SFDVKD. The CDR3: CATMGEENTEAFF. The CDR3 DNA follows: TGTGCCACCATGGGCGAAGAGAACACTGAAGCTTTCTTT.

This clonotype was recorded at least ten times. The J gene is TRBJ1-1, the V gene TRBV11-2, with D perhaps matching TRBD1 (6 bases). The germline V gene has CDR1 SGHAT and CDR2 FQNNGV. Trimming shortened V by 0 bases and J by 1 base, and 18 bases separated the two germline ends. The CDR3 covers 18 residues. CDR3 sequence: CASSLDLSRGLGNTEAFF. The CDR3, as DNA: TGTGCCAGCAGCTTAGATCTTTCACGGGGGCTCGGGAACACTGAAGCTTTCTTT.

In regard to this clonotype: Here the CDR3 omits its conserved ending phenylalanine or tryptophan, so a read error is the likely source. The limits of the CDR3 on the DNA are not certain, so only TCRdb's listed CDR3 is given. The gene calls are TRBV10-2 and TRBJ2-3; the table's TRBD1 call for D was not verified on the DNA. Germline assignment: CDR1 WSHSY and CDR2 SAAADI. The CDR3 is 16 amino acids in total, end residues counted. The CDR3 is CASSEIGGVETQYFGT.

The genes are TRBV7-9 and TRBJ2-5, with TRBD2 matching over 9 bases. The last part of the DNA fits TRBJ2-1 better; the J call may be wrong. The CDR3 is made up of 15 amino acids. From germline, CDR1 is SEHNR and CDR2 FQNEAQ (reference sequence). CDR3 residues: CASSPRTSVYNEQFF. In DNA, the CDR3 is TGTGCCAGCAGCCCCCGGACTAGCGTGTACAATGAGCAGTTCTTC.

The V call is TRBV6-2 or TRBV6-3, the J call TRBJ2-4, with 10 bases fitting TRBD1. Germline V gene sequence: CDR1 MNHEY, CDR2 SVGEGT. The CDR3 loop spans 16 amino acids. The V segment lost 5 bases and the J segment 4 bases; nucleotides outside the gene matches: 8. The CDR3 region has the DNA TGTGCCAGCAGTCCGGGACAGGGGATCCCAAAAAACATTCAGTACTTC. It codes for CASSPGQGIPKNIQYF.

V usage is TRBV7-2 and J usage is TRBJ2-4, with D maybe TRBD1 (5 bases). The J call may be mistaken, given a closer DNA end match to TRBJ2-1. Germline-derived CDR1 and CDR2 are SGHTA and FQGNSA. There are 12 residues in the CDR3. The chain's CDR3 is CASRRLGDEQFF. The DNA of the CDR3 is TGTGCCAGCAGGCGCCTAGGGGATGAGCAGTTCTTC.

Concerning this clonotype: The CDR3 does not close with the conserved phenylalanine or tryptophan, likely indicating a read error. It is unclear where the CDR3 begins or ends on the DNA, so no DNA is shown, and the CDR3 is as TCRdb lists it. The chain employs TRBV28 and TRBJ2-3; TRBD2 is taken as the D call from the table, unchecked against the DNA. The CDR3 totals 17 residues, both ends included. Germline V CDR1 and CDR2: MDHEN, SYDVKM. CDR3 in amino acids: CASKISGGSRNEQFFGP.

This clonotype turned up a few times. The chain combines TRBV7-2 with TRBJ2-4; TRBD1 or TRBD2 may be the D gene (7 bases each). With the DNA end fitting TRBJ2-7 better, the J assignment may be wrong. CDR3 size: 16 residues. Per the germline V gene, CDR1 is SGHTA and CDR2 is FQGNSA. The CDR3 reads CASSWRGGTEYYEQYF. CDR3 in DNA: TGTGCCAGCAGCTGGAGGGGAGGGACAGAATACTACGAGCAGTACTTC.

This clonotype was detected once. The gene calls are TRBV24-1 and TRBJ2-7; D possibly corresponds to TRBD1 (5 bases). The J call may be wrong; the DNA end is better matched by TRBJ1-2. This CDR3 is built from 15 residues. The V gene's germline CDR1 is KGHDR and CDR2 SFDVKD. The CDR3 region is CATSDRDGANYGYTF. In DNA form, the CDR3 reads TGTGCCACCAGTGATAGGGACGGAGCTAACTATGGCTACACCTTC.

The V call is TRBV6-1, the J call TRBJ2-4; D ambiguous. The J call may be wrong; the DNA end is better matched by TRBJ2-7. The CDR3 totals 12 residues. From germline, CDR1 is MNHNS and CDR2 SASEGT. The chain's CDR3 is CASSGASYEQYF. For the CDR3, the DNA is TGTGCCAGCAGTGGGGCATCCTACGAGCAGTACTTC.

Regarding this clonotype: One junction end disagrees with the germline gene, perhaps due to a read error. This sequence joins TRBV7-6 and TRBJ2-3; 9 bases map to TRBD1. This CDR3 contains 12 residues. CDR1 and CDR2 from the germline V gene are SGHVS and FNYEAQ. In nucleotides, the CDR3 is TGTGCCAGCAGCTTAGCGGGACAGGGAAAGTACTTC. Its translation is CASSLAGQGKYF.

For this clonotype: No conserved phenylalanine or tryptophan is present at the end of the CDR3, so a read error is the likely explanation. Because the CDR3's place on the DNA is in doubt, the DNA is left out and the CDR3 is given as listed by TCRdb. The CDR3: CASSEIGGVETQYFGA. V is TRBV10-2 and J is TRBJ2-5; TRBD1 is the table's D call, not checked against the DNA. Germline V CDR1 and CDR2: WSHSY, SAAADI. Ends included, the CDR3 has 16 residues.

The V gene is TRBV7-3, the J gene TRBJ2-7; D is possibly TRBD2 (5 bases). The J call is uncertain, as TRBJ2-5 better fits the DNA end. The CDR3 loop spans 11 amino acids. The germline V gene encodes CDR1 SGHTA and CDR2 FQGTGA. CDR3 in amino acids: CASSVRGTQYF. CDR3 in DNA: TGTGCCAGCAGCGTCCGGGGGACCCAGTACTTC.

This clonotype was seen only a few times. V and J are TRBV5-1 and TRBJ2-1, with D perhaps assigned TRBD1 or TRBD2 (6 bases each). V was shortened by 4 bases and J by 0 bases, with 14 bases between the two germline ends. The CDR3 has 16 amino acids. Germline V gene sequence: CDR1 SGHRS, CDR2 YFSETQ. The CDR3 sequence is CASSGGTTPSYNEQFF. Written as DNA, the CDR3 is TGCGCCAGCAGCGGGGGGACAACCCCCTCCTACAATGAGCAGTTCTTC.

The chain combines TRBV28 with TRBJ1-2, with 11 bases lining up with TRBD1. CDR1 is MDHEN and CDR2 is SYDVKM in the germline V gene. Trimming at V came to 5 bases and at J to 5 bases, leaving 13 bases not matched to a gene. This CDR3 region has 17 residues. The CDR3 loop reads CASSPMGWTGGGYGYTF. DNA of the CDR3: TGTGCCAGCAGTCCTATGGGGTGGACAGGGGGCGGGTATGGCTACACCTTC.